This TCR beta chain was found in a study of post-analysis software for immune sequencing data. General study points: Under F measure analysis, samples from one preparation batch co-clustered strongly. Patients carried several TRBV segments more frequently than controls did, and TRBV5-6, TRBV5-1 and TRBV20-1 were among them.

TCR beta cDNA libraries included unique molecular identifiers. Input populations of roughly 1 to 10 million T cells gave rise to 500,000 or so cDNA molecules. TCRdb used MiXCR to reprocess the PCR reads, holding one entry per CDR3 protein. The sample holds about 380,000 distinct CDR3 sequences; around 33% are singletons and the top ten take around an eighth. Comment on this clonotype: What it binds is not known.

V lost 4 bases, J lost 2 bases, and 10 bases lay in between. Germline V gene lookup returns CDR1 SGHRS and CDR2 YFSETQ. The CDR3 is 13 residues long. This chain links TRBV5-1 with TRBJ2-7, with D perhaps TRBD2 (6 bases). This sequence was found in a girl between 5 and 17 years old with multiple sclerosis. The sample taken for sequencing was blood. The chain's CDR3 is CASSPRTTYEQYF. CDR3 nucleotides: TGCGCCAGCAGCCCCCGGACTACCTACGAGCAGTACTTC.